The sequence of this T cell receptor beta chain was determined in a study of blood T cell repertoires in COVID-19. The length of the CDR3 is 17 residues. Between the trimmed V and J ends, which lost 3 bases and 4 bases, there was a span of 19 bases. Germline V CDR1 and CDR2: MDHEN, SYDVKM. Authors' processing steps: Reference gene primer amplification gave nucleated cell count estimates. Profiling relied on immunoSEQ multiplex PCR, and the TCRdb table lists in-frame clones only, not all of them. V and J calls and clone size are copied from that table; D and trimming were computed from the DNA. The sample includes around 300,000 clones, 86% of them seen just once. Two negative PCRs, clearance, or symptom resolution characterized the recovered Cohort 3 donors.

V is TRBV28 and J is TRBJ1-5; D possibly corresponds to TRBD1 (5 bases). Input material: PBMCs or T cells enriched from blood (not recorded which). The sequence was collected from a woman under 30 who had recovered from COVID-19. The CDR3 loop is CASSFGDWGDSNQPQHF. The CDR3 coding sequence is TGTGCCAGCAGTTTCGGCGATTGGGGGGACTCGAATCAGCCCCAGCATTTT.